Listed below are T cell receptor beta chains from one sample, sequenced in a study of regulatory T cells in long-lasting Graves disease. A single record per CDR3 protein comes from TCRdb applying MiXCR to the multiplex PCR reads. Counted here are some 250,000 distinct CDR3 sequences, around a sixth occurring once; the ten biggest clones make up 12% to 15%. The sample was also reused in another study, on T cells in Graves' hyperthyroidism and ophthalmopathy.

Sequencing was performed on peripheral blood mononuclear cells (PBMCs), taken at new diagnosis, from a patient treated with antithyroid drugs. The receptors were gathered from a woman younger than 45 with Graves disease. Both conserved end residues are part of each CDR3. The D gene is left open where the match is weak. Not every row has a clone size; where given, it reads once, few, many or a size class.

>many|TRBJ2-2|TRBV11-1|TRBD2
TGTGCCAGCAGCCAACTAGCGGGGGGCAACACCGGGGAGCTGTTTTTT
CASSQLAGGNTGELFF
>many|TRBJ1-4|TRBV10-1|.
TGCGCCAGCAGTGCGGGGATCGATGAAAAACTGTTTTTT
CASSAGIDEKLFF
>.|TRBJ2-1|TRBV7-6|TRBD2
TGTGCCAGCAGCTTAGCGCGGCCTAGCGGGGGGGGGGACAATGAGCAGTTCTTC
CASSLARPSGGGDNEQFF
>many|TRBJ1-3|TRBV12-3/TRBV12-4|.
TGTGCCAGCAGTGCGGACAGTACAGGAAACACCATATATTTT
CASSADSTGNTIYF
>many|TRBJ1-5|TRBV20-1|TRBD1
TGCAGTGCTCTACCGAGGACAGGGCTAAGTCAGCCCCAGCATTTT
CSALPRTGLSQPQHF
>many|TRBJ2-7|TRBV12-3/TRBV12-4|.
TGTGCCAGCAGTTTGTCCGGGATTGGAGACGAGCAGTACTTC
CASSLSGIGDEQYF
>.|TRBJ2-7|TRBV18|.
TGTGCCAGCTCACCAAGGACTTACGCCTACGAGCAGTACTTC
CASSPRTYAYEQYF
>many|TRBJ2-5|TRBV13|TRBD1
TGTGCCAGCAGCCAAACAGGGGAAGAGACCCAGTACTTC
CASSQTGEETQYF
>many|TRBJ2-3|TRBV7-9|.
TGTGCCAGCAGCTTAGTTTCCTGGCAGAGCACAGATACGCAGTATTTT
CASSLVSWQSTDTQYF
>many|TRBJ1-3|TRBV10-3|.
TGTGCCATCAGTCCATCGGACGGCGGCGGAAACACCATATATTTT
CAISPSDGGGNTIYF
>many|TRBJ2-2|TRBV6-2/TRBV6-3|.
TGTGCCAGCAGTGAAGCGAGGCAAACCGGGGAGCTGTTTTTT
CASSEARQTGELFF
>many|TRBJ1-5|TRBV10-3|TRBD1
TGTGCCATCAGTGAGCGACAGGGGGGCGGCAATCAGCCCCAGCATTTT
CAISERQGGGNQPQHF
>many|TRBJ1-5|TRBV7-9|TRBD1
TGTGCCAGCAGCCGAGGGGGCGGAAATCAGCCCCAGCATTTT
CASSRGGGNQPQHF
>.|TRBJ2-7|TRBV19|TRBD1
TGTGCCAGTAGCTTTGGACAGGAGTCCTACGAGCAGTACTTC
CASSFGQESYEQYF
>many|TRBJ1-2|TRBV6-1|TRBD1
TGTGCCAGCAGTGTGGGGGCAGGGGGCCTCTACACCTTC
CASSVGAGGLYTF
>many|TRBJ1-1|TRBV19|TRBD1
TGTGCCACAAATCCCTCGGGCGGGACAGGGATGAACACTGAAGCTTTCTTT
CATNPSGGTGMNTEAFF
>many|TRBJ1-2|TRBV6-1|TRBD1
TGTGCCAGCAGTATGACAGGGGGGCATGGCTACACCTTC
CASSMTGGHGYTF
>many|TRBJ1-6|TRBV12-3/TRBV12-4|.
TGTGCCAGCAGTCCCCAGGCCCATCACGGCTCCTATAATTCACCCCTCCACTTT
CASSPQAHHGSYNSPLHF
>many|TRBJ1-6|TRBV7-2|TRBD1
TGTGCCAGCAGCTTAGAGGGACAGGGGGCGTTCGGGACACCCCTCCACTTT
CASSLEGQGAFGTPLHF
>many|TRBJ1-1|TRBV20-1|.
TGCAGTGCTCCCCCCGGGAACACTGAAGCTTTCTTT
CSAPPGNTEAFF
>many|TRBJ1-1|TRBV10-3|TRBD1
TGTGCCATCAGTGAGTCAAAAAAACTTACAGGGGACCAGAACACTGAAGCTTTCTTT
CAISESKKLTGDQNTEAFF
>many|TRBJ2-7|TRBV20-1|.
TGCAGTGCTACTTTGTATGACAGTCGGGACGCCTACGAGCAGTACTTC
CSATLYDSRDAYEQYF
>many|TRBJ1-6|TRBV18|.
TGTGCCAGCAGTCCAGGATTGAATTCACCCCTCCACTTT
CASSPGLNSPLHF
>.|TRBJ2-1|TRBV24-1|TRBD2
TGTGCCACCAGCGGGGGGACCACCTACAATGAGCAGTTCTTC
CATSGGTTYNEQFF
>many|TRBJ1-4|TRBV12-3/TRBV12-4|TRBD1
TGTGCCAGCAGGGTGGAGGGGACAGCCGATGAAAAACTGTTTTTT
CASRVEGTADEKLFF
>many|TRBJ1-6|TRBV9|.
TGTGCCAGCAGCGTAGGTGAGGTTAATTCACCCCTCCACTTT
CASSVGEVNSPLHF
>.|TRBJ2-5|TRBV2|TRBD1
TGTGCCAGCAGTGGAGATACAGGGGAAGAGACCCAGTACTTC
CASSGDTGEETQYF
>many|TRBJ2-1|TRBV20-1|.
TGCAGTGTCTTTCCCCAGCGTATGAATGAGCAGTTCTTC
CSVFPQRMNEQFF
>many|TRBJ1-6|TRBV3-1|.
TGTGCCAGCAGCCAAGGGGGTTCCCATAATTCACCCCTCCACTTT
CASSQGGSHNSPLHF
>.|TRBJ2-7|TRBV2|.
TGTGCCAGCAGCCCTTTCCGGTCCGGGATTATGTACGAGCAGTACTTC
CASSPFRSGIMYEQYF
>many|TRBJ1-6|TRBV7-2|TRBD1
TGTGCCAGCAGCTTGGGACAGGGGGGTTCCCGCTCCTATAATTCACCCCTCCACTTT
CASSLGQGGSRSYNSPLHF
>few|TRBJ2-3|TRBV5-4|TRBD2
TGTGCCAGCAGCTTGGGGACGGGGGGTCAGGCAGATACGCAGTATTTT
CASSLGTGGQADTQYF
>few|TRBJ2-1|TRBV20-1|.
TGCAGTGCTAGTCGCCCCGACTGGTTCTACAATGAGCAGTTCTTC
CSASRPDWFYNEQFF
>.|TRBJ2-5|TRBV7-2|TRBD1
TGTGCCAGCAGCTCACCCGGGACAGGGCGCGACGAGACCCAGTACTTC
CASSSPGTGRDETQYF
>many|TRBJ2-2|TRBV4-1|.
TGCGCCAGCAGCCAAGATCGGACCGGGGAGCTGTTTTTT
CASSQDRTGELFF
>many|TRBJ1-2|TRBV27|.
TGTGCCAGCAGAATAGGACAGTTCCTGGGTGGCTACACCTTC
CASRIGQFLGGYTF
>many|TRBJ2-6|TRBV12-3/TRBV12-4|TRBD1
TGTGCCAGCAGTTTATATGGACAGGTTGGCTCTGGGGCCAACGTCCTGACTTTC
CASSLYGQVGSGANVLTF
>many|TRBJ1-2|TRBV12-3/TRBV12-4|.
TGTGCCAGCAGTTTAGGGAATGGCTACACCTTC
CASSLGNGYTF
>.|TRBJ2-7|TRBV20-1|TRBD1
TGCAGTGCTAGAGATAAGGGCGGGACAGGGGTCGAGCAGTACTTC
CSARDKGGTGVEQYF
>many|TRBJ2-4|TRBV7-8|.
TGTGCCAGCAGCTTAGGCAGGGCAAACATTCAGTACTTC
CASSLGRANIQYF
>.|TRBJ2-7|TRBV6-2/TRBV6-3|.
TGTGCCAGCAGTGACGGACTGGCGTACGAGCAGTACTTC
CASSDGLAYEQYF